This is a list of T cell receptor beta chains from one sample in a study of blood T cell repertoires in COVID-19. Sequencing used immunoSEQ multiplex PCR; TCRdb keeps in-frame clones, though not all of them. Of about 110,000 clones listed, about 90% are singletons. The sample was peripheral blood. These receptors originate from a human donor in a cohort sampled during active COVID-19. Both conserved end residues are part of each CDR3. D genes are given only for firm matches. Clone size is not always given. Where it is, it says once, few, many or a class for expanded clones.

>TRBD1|TRBJ2-3|TRBV19|-
TGTGCCAGTCGACAGGGGGGTAGCACAGATACGCAGTATTTT
CASRQGGSTDTQYF
>TRBD1|TRBJ2-7|TRBV7-9|-
TGTGCCAGCAGCTCGTTAGGGGGCTCGGGCGAGCAGTACTTC
CASSSLGGSGEQYF
>-|TRBJ2-5|TRBV5-3|-
TGTGCCAGAAGCTTGCGGCTCGAGGGAGAGACCCAGTACTTC
CARSLRLEGETQYF
>-|TRBJ2-4|TRBV6-6|-
TGTGCCAGCAGTTACTCGAAAACTCTAGCCAAAAACATTCAGTACTTC
CASSYSKTLAKNIQYF
>-|TRBJ2-6|TRBV5-6|-
TGTGCCAGCAGGAGGCTACAGGGCGAATCTGCTGGGGCCAACGTCCTGACTTTC
CASRRLQGESAGANVLTF
>-|TRBJ1-2|TRBV6-5|-
TGTGCCAGCAGTTACTCCTCCAGGGAGGCCTATGGCTACACCTTC
CASSYSSREAYGYTF
>TRBD1|TRBJ1-2|TRBV6-6|-
TGTGCCAGCAGGGGACAGGGGGGATACTATGGCTACACCTTC
CASRGQGGYYGYTF
>TRBD1|TRBJ2-3|TRBV29-1|-
TGCAGCGCCGGACAGGTCCTAAGCACAGATACGCAGTATTTT
CSAGQVLSTDTQYF
>TRBD1|TRBJ2-5|TRBV13|once
TGTGCCAGCATTAGAAAGGGACAGGGAGGAGAGACCCAGTACTTC
CASIRKGQGGETQYF
>TRBD1|TRBJ2-7|TRBV4-3|-
TGCGCCAGCAGCCTGGGACAGGGGGCTATGTGGGACGAGCAGTACTTC
CASSLGQGAMWDEQYF
>-|TRBJ1-2|TRBV18|-
TGTGCCAGCTCACCACCGAGGAACAACCGGGATGGCTACACCTTC
CASSPPRNNRDGYTF